The clone carrying this T cell receptor (beta chain) was observed a handful of times. The antigen remains undetermined. This sample stems from a study of PD-1 blockade in classical Hodgkin lymphoma. General study points: Complete responders entered with baseline diversity on par with newly diagnosed patients, the results showed.

Each and every patient relapsed after autologous stem cell transplantation, and patients got differing brentuximab vedotin exposure. The trim removed 3 bases at V and 1 base at J, leaving 6 bases unmatched. Germline values: CDR1 MGHRA, CDR2 YSYEKL. There are 15 residues in the CDR3. TCRdb's table, derived via immunoSEQ multiplex PCR, lists solely in-frame clones and lacks some. The sample lists 50,000 or so clones, around 67% seen once, with over 13% in the top ten. This receptor was obtained from a human donor with classical Hodgkin lymphoma. V is TRBV4-1 and J is TRBJ2-7, with 7 bases matching TRBD1. This material consisted of peripheral blood mononuclear cells (PBMCs), taken before the second cycle of nivolumab. CDR3 region: CASSHAQGQSYEQYF. In DNA form, the CDR3 reads TGCGCCAGCAGCCATGCCCAGGGACAGTCCTACGAGCAGTACTTC.